This T cell receptor beta chain was identified in a study of technical replicates of blood from several donors. Germline CDR1 MNHEY, CDR2 SMNVEV (reference sequence). Trimming shortened V by 3 bases and J by 1 base, and 9 bases separated the two germline ends. This CDR3 has 14 residues. Sequencing was performed with immunoSEQ multiplex PCR; in TCRdb, only in-frame clones are kept and a portion is missing. The sample has about 8,000 clones, about 90% seen once. The chain recombines TRBV27 with TRBJ1-1, with D perhaps matching TRBD1 (5 bases). Sequenced: PBMCs. This clonotype was obtained from a human donor in good health. The CDR3 sequence: CASSLGLTNTEAFF. The CDR3 coding sequence is TGTGCCAGCAGTTTGGGACTTACGAACACTGAAGCTTTCTTT.